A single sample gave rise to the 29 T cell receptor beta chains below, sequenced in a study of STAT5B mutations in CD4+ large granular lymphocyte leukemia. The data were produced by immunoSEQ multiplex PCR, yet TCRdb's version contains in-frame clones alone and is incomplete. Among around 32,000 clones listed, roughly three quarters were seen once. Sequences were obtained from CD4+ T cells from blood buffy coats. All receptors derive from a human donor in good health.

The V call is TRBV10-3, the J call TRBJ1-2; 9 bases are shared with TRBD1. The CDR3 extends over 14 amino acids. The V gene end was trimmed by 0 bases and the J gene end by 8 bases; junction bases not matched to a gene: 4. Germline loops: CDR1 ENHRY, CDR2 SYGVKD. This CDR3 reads CAISESDRGKGYTF. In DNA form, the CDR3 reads TGTGCCATCAGTGAGTCGGACAGGGGCAAAGGCTACACCTTC.

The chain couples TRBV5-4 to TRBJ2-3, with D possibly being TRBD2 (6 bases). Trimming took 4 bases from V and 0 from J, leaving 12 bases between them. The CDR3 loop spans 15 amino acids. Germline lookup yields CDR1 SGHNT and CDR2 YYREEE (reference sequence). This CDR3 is CASSRDFTSTDTQYF. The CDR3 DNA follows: TGTGCCAGCAGCAGGGACTTCACTAGCACAGATACGCAGTATTTT.

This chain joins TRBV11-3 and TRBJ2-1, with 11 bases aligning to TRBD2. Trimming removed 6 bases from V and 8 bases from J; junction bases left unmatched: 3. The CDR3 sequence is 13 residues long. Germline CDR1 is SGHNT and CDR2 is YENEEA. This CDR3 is CASSSGGAHEQFF. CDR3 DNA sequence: TGTGCCAGCAGTAGCGGGGGGGCTCATGAGCAGTTCTTC.

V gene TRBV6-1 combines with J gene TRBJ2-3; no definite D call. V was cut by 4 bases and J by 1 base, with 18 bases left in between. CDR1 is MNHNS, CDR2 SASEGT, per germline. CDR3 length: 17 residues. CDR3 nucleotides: TGTGCCAGCAGTGGGGGTACCTCAACAGAGGGCACAGATACGCAGTATTTT. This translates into CASSGGTSTEGTDTQYF.

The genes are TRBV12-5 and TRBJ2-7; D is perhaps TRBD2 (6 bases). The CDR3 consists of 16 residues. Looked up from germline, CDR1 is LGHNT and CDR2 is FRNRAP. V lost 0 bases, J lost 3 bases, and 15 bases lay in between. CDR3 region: CASGLVSGRLYYEQYF. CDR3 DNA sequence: TGTGCTAGTGGTTTGGTTTCCGGGAGACTATACTACGAGCAGTACTTC.

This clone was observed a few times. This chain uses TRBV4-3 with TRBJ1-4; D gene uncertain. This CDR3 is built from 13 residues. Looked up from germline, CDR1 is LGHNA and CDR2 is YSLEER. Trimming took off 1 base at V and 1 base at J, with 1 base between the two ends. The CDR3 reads CASSQGTNEKLFF. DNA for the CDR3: TGCGCCAGCAGCCAAGGAACTAATGAAAAACTGTTTTTT.

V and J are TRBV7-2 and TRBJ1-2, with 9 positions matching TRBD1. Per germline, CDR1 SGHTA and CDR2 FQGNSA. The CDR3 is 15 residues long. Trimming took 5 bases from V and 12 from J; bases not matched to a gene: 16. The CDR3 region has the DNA TGTGCCAGCAGCACTCGGGCGGGACAGGGACACGGGGACACCTTC. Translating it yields CASSTRAGQGHGDTF. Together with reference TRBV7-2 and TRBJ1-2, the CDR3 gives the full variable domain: GAGVSQSPSNKVTEKGKDVELRCDPISGHTALYWYRQSLGQGLEFLIYFQGNSAPDKSGLPSDRFSAERTGGSVSTLTIQRTQQEDSAVYLCASSTRAGQGHGDTFGSGTRLTVV.

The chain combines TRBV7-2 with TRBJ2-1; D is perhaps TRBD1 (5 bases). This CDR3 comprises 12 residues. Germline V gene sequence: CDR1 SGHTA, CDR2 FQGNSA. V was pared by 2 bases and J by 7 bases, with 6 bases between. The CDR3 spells CASSLQGNEQFF. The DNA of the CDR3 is TGTGCCAGCAGCTTACAGGGAAATGAGCAGTTCTTC.

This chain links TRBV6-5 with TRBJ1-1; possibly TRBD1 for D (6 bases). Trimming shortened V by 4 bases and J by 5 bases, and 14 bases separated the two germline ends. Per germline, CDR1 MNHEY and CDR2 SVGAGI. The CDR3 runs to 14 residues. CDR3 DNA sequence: TGTGCCAGCAGTTCCAGGGGAGCGGGGACTGAAGCTTTCTTT. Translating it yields CASSSRGAGTEAFF.

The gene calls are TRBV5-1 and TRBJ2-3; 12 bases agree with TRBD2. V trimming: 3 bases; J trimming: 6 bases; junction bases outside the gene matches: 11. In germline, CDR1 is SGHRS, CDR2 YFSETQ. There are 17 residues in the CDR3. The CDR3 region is CASSSSPSGGASDTQYF. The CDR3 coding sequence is TGCGCCAGCAGCTCATCCCCTAGCGGGGGGGCCAGTGATACGCAGTATTTT.

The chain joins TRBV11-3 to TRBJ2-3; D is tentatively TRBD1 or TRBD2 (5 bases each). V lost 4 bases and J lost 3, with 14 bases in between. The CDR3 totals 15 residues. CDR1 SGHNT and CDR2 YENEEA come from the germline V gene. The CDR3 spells CASSSTPRETDTQYF. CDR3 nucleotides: TGTGCCAGCAGCTCCACCCCCAGGGAGACAGATACGCAGTATTTT.

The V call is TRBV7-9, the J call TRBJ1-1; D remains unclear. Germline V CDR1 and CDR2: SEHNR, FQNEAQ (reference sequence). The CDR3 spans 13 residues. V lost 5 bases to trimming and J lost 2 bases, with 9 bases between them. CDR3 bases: TGTGCCAGCAGCCTCACCGATAACACTGAAGCTTTCTTT. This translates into CASSLTDNTEAFF. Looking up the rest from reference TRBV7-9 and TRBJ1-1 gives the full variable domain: DTGVSQNPRHKITKRGQNVTFRCDPISEHNRLYWYRQTLGQGPEFLTYFQNEAQLEKSRLLSDRFSAERPKGSFSTLEIQRTEQGDSAMYLCASSLTDNTEAFFGQGTRLTVV.

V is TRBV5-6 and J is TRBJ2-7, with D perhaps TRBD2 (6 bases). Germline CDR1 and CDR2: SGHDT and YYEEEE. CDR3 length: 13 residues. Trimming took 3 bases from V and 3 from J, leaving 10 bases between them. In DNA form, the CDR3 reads TGTGCCAGCAGCTGGGGGGTAGGCTACGAGCAGTACTTC. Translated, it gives CASSWGVGYEQYF.

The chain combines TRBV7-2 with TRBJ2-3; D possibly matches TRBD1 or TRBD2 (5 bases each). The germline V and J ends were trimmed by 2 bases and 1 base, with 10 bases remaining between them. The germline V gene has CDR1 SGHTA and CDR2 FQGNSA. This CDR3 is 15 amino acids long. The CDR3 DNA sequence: TGTGCCAGCAGCTTAAGGGGACCCGGCACAGATACGCAGTATTTT. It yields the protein CASSLRGPGTDTQYF.

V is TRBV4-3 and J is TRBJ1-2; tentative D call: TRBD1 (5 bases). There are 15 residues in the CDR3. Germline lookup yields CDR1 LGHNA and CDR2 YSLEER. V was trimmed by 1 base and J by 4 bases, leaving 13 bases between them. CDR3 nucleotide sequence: TGCGCCAGCAGCCAAGTCCGTGGGGGAGGCTATGGCTACACCTTC. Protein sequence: CASSQVRGGGYGYTF.

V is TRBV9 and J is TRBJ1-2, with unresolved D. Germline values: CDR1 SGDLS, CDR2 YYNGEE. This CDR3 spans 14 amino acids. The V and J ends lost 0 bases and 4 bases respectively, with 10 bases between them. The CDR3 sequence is CASSVERVSYGYTF. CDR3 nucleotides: TGTGCCAGCAGCGTAGAAAGGGTTTCCTATGGCTACACCTTC.

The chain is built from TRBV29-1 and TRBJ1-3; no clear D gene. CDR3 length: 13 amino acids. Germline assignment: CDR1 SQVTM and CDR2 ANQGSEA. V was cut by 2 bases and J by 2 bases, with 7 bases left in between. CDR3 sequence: CSVEHAAGNTIYF. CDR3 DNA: TGCAGCGTTGAACATGCGGCTGGAAACACCATATATTTT. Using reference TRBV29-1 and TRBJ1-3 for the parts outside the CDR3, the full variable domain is SAVISQKPSRDICQRGTSLTIQCQVDSQVTMMFWYRQQPGQSLTLIATANQGSEATYESGFVIDKFPISRPNLTFSTLTVSNMSPEDSSIYLCSVEHAAGNTIYFGEGSWLTVV.

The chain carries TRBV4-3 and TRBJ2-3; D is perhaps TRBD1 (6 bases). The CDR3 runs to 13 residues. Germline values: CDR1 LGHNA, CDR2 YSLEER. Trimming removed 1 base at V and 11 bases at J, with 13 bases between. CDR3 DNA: TGCGCCAGCAGCCAAGTGCCACAGGGACAGCAGTATTTT. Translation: CASSQVPQGQQYF.

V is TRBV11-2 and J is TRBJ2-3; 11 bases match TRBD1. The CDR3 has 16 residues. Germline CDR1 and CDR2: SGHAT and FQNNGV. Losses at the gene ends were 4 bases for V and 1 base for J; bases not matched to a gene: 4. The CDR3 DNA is TGTGCCAGCAGCTCCAAGGACAGGGGGCGCACAGATACGCAGTATTTT. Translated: CASSSKDRGRTDTQYF.

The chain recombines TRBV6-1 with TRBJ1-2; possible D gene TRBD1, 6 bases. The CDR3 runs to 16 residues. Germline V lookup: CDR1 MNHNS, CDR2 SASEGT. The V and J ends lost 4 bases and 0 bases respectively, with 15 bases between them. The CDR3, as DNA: TGTGCCAGCAGTGGGGGACACGGAACTCCTAACTATGGCTACACCTTC. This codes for CASSGGHGTPNYGYTF.

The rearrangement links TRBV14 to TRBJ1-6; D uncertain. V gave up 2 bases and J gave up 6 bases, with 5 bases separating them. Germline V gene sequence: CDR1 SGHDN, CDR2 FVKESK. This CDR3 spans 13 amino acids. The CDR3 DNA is TGTGCCAGCAGCCAACAAACTAATTCACCCCTCCACTTT. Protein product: CASSQQTNSPLHF.

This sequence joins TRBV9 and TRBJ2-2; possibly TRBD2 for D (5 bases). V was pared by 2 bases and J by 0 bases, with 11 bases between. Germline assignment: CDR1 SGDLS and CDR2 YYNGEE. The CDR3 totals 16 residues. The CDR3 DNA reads TGTGCCAGCAGCGTTAGCAGCGGCGCGAACACCGGGGAGCTGTTTTTT. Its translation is CASSVSSGANTGELFF.

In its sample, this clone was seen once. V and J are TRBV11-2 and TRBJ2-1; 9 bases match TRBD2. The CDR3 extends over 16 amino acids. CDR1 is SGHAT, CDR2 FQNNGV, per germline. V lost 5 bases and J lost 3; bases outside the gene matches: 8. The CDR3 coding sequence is TGTGCCAGCAGCATCTGGACTAGCGCTAACTACAATGAGCAGTTCTTC. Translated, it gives CASSIWTSANYNEQFF.

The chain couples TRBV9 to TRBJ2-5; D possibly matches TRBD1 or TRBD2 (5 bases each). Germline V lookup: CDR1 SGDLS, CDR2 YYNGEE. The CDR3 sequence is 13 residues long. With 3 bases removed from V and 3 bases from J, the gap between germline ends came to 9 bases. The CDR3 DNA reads TGTGCCAGCAGCGCCGGGGCAGAAGAGACCCAGTACTTC. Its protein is CASSAGAEETQYF. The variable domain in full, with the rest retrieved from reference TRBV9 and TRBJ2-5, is DSGVTQTPKHLITATGQRVTLRCSPRSGDLSVYWYQQSLDQGLQFLIQYYNGEERAKGNILERFSAQQFPDLHSELNLSSLELGDSALYFCASSAGAEETQYFGPGTRLLVL.

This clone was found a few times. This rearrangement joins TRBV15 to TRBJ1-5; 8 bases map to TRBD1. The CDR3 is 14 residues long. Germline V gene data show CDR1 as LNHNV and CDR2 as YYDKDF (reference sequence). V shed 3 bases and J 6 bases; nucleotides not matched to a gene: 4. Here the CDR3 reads CATSRTGAAQPQHF. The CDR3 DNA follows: TGTGCCACCAGCAGGACAGGGGCGGCTCAGCCCCAGCATTTT.

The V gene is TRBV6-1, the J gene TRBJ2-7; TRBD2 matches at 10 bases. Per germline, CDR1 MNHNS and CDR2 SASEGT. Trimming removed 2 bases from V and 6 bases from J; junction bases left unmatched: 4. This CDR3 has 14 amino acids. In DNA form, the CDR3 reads TGTGCCAGCAGTGAACCCCGACTAGCGGGCGAGCAGTACGTC. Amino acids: CASSEPRLAGEQYV.

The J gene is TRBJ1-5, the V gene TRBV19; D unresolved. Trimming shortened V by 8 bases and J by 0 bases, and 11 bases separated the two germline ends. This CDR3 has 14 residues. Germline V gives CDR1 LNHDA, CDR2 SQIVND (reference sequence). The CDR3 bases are TGTGCCAGTTCCCCCCAGATTAGCAATCAGCCCCAGCATTTT. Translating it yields CASSPQISNQPQHF.

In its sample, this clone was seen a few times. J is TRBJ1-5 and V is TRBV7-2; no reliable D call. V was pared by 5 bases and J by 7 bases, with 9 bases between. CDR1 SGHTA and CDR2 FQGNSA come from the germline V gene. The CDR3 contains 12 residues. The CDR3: CASSVGRQPQHF. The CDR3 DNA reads TGTGCCAGCAGCGTTGGGAGGCAGCCCCAGCATTTT.

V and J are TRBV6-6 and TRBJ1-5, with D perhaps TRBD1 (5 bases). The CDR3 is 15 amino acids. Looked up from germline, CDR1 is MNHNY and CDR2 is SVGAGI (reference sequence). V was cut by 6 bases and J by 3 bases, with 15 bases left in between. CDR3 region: CASRVFGGVNQPQHF. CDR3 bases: TGTGCCAGCAGGGTTTTTGGGGGGGTCAATCAGCCCCAGCATTTT.